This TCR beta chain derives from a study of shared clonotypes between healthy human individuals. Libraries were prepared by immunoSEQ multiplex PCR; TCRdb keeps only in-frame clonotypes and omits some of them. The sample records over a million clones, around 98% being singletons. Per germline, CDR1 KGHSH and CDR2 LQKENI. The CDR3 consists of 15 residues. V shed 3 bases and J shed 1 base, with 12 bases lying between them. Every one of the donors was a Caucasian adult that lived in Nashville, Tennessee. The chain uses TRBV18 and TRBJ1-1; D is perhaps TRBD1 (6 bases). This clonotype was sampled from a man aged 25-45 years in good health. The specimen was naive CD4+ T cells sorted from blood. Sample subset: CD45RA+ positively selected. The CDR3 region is CASSPGAGPNTEAFF. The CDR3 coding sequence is TGTGCCAGCTCACCGGGGGCAGGGCCGAACACTGAAGCTTTCTTT.